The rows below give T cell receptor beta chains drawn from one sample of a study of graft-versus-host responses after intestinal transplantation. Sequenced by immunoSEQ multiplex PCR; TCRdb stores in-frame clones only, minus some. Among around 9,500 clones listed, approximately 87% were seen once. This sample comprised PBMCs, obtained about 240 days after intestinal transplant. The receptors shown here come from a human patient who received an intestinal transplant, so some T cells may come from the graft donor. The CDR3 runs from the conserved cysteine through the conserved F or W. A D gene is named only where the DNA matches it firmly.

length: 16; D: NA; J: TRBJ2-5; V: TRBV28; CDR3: CASRSELLGQQETQYF; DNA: TGTGCCAGCAGGTCCGAGCTCTTGGGGCAACAAGAGACCCAGTACTTC
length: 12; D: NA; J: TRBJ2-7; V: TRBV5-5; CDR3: CASSRESYEQYF; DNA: TGTGCCAGCAGCCGAGAGAGCTACGAGCAGTACTTC
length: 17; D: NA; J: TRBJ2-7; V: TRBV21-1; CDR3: CASSNGTRYLHSYEQYF; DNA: TGTGCCAGCAGCAATGGGACCCGCTACCTCCACTCCTACGAGCAGTACTTC
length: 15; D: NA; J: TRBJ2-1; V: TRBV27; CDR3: CASGSAGTFYNEQFF; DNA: TGTGCCAGCGGGTCTGCCGGGACATTCTACAATGAGCAGTTCTTC
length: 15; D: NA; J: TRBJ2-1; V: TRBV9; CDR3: CASSASRVPYNEQFF; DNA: TGTGCCAGCAGCGCCTCGCGCGTACCCTACAATGAGCAGTTCTTC
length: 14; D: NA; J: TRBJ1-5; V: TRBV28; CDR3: CASQDVGSNQPQHF; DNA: TGTGCCAGCCAGGACGTGGGGAGCAATCAGCCCCAGCATTTT
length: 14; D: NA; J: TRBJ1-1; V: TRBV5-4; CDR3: CASSFSTGNTEAFF; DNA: TGTGCCAGCAGCTTTTCGACAGGGAACACTGAAGCTTTCTTT
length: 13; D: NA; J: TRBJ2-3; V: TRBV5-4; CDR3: CASSLQITDTQYF; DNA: TGTGCCAGCAGCTTGCAGATCACAGATACGCAGTATTTT
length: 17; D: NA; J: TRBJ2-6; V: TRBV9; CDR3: CASSDSEESSGANVLTF; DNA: TGTGCCAGCAGCGATAGCGAAGAGAGCTCTGGGGCCAACGTCCTGACTTTC
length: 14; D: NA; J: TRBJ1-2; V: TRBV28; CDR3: CASNTPGADYGYTF; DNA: TGTGCCAGCAATACCCCGGGCGCAGACTATGGCTACACCTTC